Following are 11 T cell receptor beta chains from one sample sequenced in a study of Ad26.COV2.S vaccination and SARS-CoV-2 variants. The method was immunoSEQ multiplex PCR; TCRdb's version includes in-frame clones alone and lacks a portion of them. The sample consists of approximately 480,000 clones, around 88% of them appearing once. Treatment of the sample: 15 to 20 received Ad26.COV2.S at low or high dose, single or two shots; five or six received placebo; per-sample allocation not given. All samples were drawn on day 63, counting from the first vaccine or placebo injection. The specimen was peripheral blood, collected in a trial of Ad26.COV2.S vaccine versus placebo. The source is a person aged 18-65 years who received the Ad26.COV2.S COVID-19 vaccine or a placebo.

V and J are TRBV24-1 and TRBJ2-7; D possibly matches TRBD1 or TRBD2 (5 bases each). The CDR3 totals 15 residues. Germline CDR1 is KGHDR and CDR2 is SFDVKD. V was clipped by 4 bases and J by 5 bases, with 17 bases between them. The CDR3: CATSDSRQGVDEQYF. The DNA of the CDR3 is TGTGCCACCAGTGACTCCAGGCAGGGAGTGGACGAGCAGTACTTC.

This clone was detected only once. CDR3 nucleotide sequence: TGTGCAAGTCGCCGAGGGGTTAGGGCCATCCCCTATGGCTACACCTTC. It yields the protein CASRRGVRAIPYGYTF. This sequence joins TRBV12-2 and TRBJ1-2. TRBV12-2 is annotated as a pseudogene. The CDR3 runs to 16 residues.

The chain uses TRBV5-4 and TRBJ2-2; 8 nucleotides align to TRBD2. The CDR3 length is 14 residues. Germline CDR1 is SGHNT and CDR2 is YYREEE (reference sequence). With 0 bases clipped from V and 6 bases from J, the junction kept 1 base outside the gene matches. CDR3 coding DNA: TGTGCCAGCAGCTTGGGCGGGAGGCCCGGGGAGCTGTTTTTT. This sequence encodes CASSLGGRPGELFF.

CDR3 DNA sequence: TGTGCCAGCATCACACTGGAGGGTACTGAAGCTTTCTTT. Its protein is CASITLEGTEAFF. The chain joins TRBV27 to TRBJ1-1, with D unclear. The length of the CDR3 is 13 residues. V was pared by 7 bases and J by 5 bases, with 14 bases between. Germline V lookup: CDR1 MNHEY, CDR2 SMNVEV (reference sequence).

This clone was seen only once. The chain combines TRBV23-1 with TRBJ1-4, with TRBD1 as a possible D gene (5 bases). TRBV23-1 is an ORF, with its function uncertain. V was trimmed by 7 bases and J by 4 bases, leaving 16 bases between them. The CDR3 runs to 15 residues. The CDR3 sequence: CASTTGRMLNEKLFF. The CDR3 DNA reads as TGCGCCAGCACCACAGGACGAATGCTTAATGAAAAACTGTTTTTT.

To note about this clone: Other DNA sequences in this specimen translate into the identical CDR3. The chain couples TRBV27 to TRBJ2-1, with D perhaps matching TRBD1 (6 bases). CDR3 length equals 12 residues. CDR1 and CDR2 from the germline V gene are MNHEY and SMNVEV (reference sequence). The ends were cut back, 3 bases at V and 9 bases at J, with 9 bases in the middle. CDR3 protein: CASSFRGGEQFF. CDR3 DNA sequence: TGTGCCAGCAGTTTCAGGGGCGGTGAGCAGTTCTTC.

This clone was observed once. The chain couples TRBV4-3 to TRBJ2-4; D may be TRBD1 or TRBD2 (6 bases each). CDR1 and CDR2 (germline): LGHNA, YSLEER. This CDR3 comprises 17 residues. Trimming removed 0 bases at V and 6 bases at J, with 18 bases between. CDR3 sequence: CASSQEGGIGSGNIQYF. The CDR3 DNA is TGCGCCAGCAGCCAAGAAGGGGGGATTGGGTCAGGAAACATTCAGTACTTC.

V usage is TRBV9 and J usage is TRBJ2-5, with a tentative D call TRBD2 (6 bases). Trimming removed 0 bases at V and 4 bases at J, with 10 bases between. Germline assignment: CDR1 SGDLS and CDR2 YYNGEE. CDR3 length: 14 amino acids. This chain's CDR3 is CASSVAGTRETQYF. CDR3 DNA: TGTGCCAGCAGCGTAGCCGGGACTCGAGAGACCCAGTACTTC. The full variable domain, in which reference TRBV9 and TRBJ2-5 provide the parts outside the CDR3, is DSGVTQTPKHLITATGQRVTLRCSPRSGDLSVYWYQQSLDQGLQFLIQYYNGEERAKGNILERFSAQQFPDLHSELNLSSLELGDSALYFCASSVAGTRETQYFGPGTRLLVL.

This clone was detected a few times. The chain has TRBV30 and TRBJ2-7, with a possible D match to TRBD2 (6 bases). This CDR3 has 14 amino acids. Germline CDR1 GTSNPN, CDR2 SVGIG (reference sequence). V shed 0 bases and J shed 4 bases, with 13 bases lying between them. This chain's CDR3 is CAWSVVGGGYEQYF. CDR3 DNA: TGTGCCTGGAGTGTAGTAGGTGGAGGGTACGAGCAGTACTTC.

Comment on this clone: Other DNA sequences of this sample code for an identical CDR3. The rearrangement links TRBV6-5 to TRBJ2-1, with D possibly TRBD2 on 6 matching bases. Germline V CDR1 and CDR2: MNHEY, SVGAGI. The CDR3 runs 15 residues. Trimming pared 6 bases from V and 0 bases from J, leaving 12 bases between. CDR3 loop: CASSRGVGSYNEQFF. CDR3 nucleotide sequence: TGTGCCAGCAGCCGCGGGGTGGGCTCCTACAATGAGCAGTTCTTC.

This sequence joins TRBV6-5 and TRBJ2-1; TRBD2 matches at 11 bases. Losses at the gene ends were 5 bases for V and 6 bases for J; bases not matched to a gene: 6. Per the germline V gene, CDR1 is MNHEY and CDR2 is SVGAGI. The CDR3 has 15 residues. The CDR3 loop reads CASSQTSGSFNEQFF. The CDR3 DNA sequence: TGTGCCAGCAGTCAAACTAGCGGGAGTTTCAATGAGCAGTTCTTC.